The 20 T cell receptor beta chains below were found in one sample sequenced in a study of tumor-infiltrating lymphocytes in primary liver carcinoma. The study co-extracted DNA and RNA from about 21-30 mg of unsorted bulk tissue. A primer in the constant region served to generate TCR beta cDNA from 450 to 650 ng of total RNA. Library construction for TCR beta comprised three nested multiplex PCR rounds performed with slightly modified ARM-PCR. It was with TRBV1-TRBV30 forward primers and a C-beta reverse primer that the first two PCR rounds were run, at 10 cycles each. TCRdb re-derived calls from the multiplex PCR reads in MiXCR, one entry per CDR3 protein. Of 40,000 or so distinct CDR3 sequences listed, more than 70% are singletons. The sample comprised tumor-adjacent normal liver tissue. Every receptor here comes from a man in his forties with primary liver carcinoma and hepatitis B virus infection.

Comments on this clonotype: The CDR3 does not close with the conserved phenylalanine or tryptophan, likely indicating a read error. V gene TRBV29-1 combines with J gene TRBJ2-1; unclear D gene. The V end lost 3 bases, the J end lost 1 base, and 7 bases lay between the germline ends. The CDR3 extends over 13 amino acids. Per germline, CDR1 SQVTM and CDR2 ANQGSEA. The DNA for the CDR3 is TGCAGCGTTGAGAACGGATCCTACAATGAGCAGTTCTCC. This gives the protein CSVENGSYNEQFS.

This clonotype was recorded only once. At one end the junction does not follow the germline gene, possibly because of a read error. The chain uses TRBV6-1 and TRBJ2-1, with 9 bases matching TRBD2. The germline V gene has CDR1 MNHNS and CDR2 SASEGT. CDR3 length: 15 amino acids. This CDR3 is CASNEGAGGYDEQFF. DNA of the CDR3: TGTGCCAGCAATGAAGGAGCGGGAGGATACGATGAGCAGTTCTTC.

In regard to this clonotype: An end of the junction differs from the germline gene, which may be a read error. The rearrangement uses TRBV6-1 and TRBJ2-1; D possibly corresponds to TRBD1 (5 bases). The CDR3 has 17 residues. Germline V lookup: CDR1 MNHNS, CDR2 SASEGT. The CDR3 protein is CASSEWGGSSSYNKQFF. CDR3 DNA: TGTGCCAGCAGTGAATGGGGCGGTAGTAGTTCCTACAATAAGCAGTTCTTC.

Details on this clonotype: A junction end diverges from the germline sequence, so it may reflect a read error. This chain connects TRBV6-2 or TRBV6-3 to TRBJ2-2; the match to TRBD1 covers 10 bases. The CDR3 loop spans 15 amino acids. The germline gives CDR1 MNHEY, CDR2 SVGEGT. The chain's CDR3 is CASISGTGDTRELFF. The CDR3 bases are TGTGCCAGTATCTCCGGGACAGGGGACACCAGGGAGCTGTTTTTT.

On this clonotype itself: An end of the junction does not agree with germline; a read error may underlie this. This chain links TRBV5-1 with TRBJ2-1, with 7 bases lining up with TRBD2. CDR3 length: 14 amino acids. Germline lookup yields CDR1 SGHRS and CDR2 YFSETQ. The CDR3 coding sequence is TGCGCCTGCAGTTTGGAGGGCGGGAGCCATGAGCAGTTCTTC. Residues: CACSLEGGSHEQFF. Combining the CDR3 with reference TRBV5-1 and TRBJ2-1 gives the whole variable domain KAGVTQTPRYLIKTRGQQVTLSCSPISGHRSVSWYQQTPGQGLQFLFEYFSETQRNKGNFPGRFSGRQFSNSRSEMNVSTLELGDSALYLCACSLEGGSHEQFFGPGTRLTVL.

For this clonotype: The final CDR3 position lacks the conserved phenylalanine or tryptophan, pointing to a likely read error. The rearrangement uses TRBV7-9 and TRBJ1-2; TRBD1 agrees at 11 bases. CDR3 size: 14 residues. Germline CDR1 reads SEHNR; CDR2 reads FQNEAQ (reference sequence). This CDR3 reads CGTRWDRGFHGYTL. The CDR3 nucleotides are TGTGGCACCAGATGGGACAGGGGGTTCCATGGCTACACCTTA.

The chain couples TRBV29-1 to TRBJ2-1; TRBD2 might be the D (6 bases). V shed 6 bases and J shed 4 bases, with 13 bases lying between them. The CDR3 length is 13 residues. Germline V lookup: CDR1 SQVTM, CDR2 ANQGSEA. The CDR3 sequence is CSVRLGEYNEQFF. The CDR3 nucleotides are TGCAGCGTACGACTAGGGGAGTACAATGAGCAGTTCTTC.

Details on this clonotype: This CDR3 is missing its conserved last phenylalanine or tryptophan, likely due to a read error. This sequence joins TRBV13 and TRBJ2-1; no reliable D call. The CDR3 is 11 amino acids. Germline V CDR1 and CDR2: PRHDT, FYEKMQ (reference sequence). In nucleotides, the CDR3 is TGTGGCAGCAGCTTAAATGATGAGCAGTTCATC. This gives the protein CGSSLNDEQFI.

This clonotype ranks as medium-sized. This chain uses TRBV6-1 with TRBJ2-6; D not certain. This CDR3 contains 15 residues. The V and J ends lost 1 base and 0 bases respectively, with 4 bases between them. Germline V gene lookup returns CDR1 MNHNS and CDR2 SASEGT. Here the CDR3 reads CASSEGDSGANVLTF. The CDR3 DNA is TGTGCCAGCAGTGAAGGGGACTCTGGGGCCAACGTCCTGACTTTC.

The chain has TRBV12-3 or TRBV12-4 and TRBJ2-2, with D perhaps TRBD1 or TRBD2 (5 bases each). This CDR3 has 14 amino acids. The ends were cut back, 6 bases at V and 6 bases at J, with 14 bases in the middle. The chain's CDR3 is CASSPRGVAGELFF. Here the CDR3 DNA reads TGTGCCAGCAGCCCGAGAGGGGTGGCCGGGGAGCTGTTTTTT.

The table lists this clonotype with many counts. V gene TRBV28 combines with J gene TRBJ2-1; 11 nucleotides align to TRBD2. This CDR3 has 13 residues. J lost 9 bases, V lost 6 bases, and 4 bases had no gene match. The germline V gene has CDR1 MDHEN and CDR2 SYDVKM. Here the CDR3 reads CASSLGTSGEQFF. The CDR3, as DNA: TGTGCCAGCAGCCTCGGGACTAGCGGTGAGCAGTTCTTC.

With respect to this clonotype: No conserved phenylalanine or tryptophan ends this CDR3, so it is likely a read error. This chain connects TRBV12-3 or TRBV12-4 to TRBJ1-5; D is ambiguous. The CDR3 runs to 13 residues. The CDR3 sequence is CASSLTRDQPQHL. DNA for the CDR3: TGTGCCAGTAGTTTAACTCGGGATCAGCCCCAGCATCTT.

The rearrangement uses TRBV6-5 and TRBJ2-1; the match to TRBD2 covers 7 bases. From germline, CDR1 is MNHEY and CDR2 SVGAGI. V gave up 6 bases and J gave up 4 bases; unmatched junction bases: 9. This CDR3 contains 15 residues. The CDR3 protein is CASSPSAGGYNEQFF. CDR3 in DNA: TGTGCCAGCAGCCCCTCGGCCGGGGGGTACAATGAGCAGTTCTTC.

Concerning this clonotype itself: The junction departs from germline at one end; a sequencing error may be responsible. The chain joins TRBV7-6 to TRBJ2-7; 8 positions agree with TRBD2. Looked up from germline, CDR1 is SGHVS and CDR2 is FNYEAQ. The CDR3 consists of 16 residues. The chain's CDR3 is CGSSSEPDGGGYEQYF. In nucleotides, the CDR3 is TGTGGCAGCAGCTCCGAGCCCGACGGGGGGGGCTACGAGCAGTACTTC. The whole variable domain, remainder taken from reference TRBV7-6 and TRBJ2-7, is GAGVSQSPRYKVTKRGQDVALRCDPISGHVSLYWYRQALGQGPEFLTYFNYEAQQDKSGLPNDRFSAERPEGSISTLTIQRTEQRDSAMYRCGSSSEPDGGGYEQYFGPGTRLTVT.

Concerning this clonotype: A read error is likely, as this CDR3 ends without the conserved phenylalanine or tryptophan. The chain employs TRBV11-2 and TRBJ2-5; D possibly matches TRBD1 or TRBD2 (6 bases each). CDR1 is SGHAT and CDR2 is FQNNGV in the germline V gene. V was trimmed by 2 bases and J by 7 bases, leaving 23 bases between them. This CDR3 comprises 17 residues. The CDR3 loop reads CASSLRLGGDSSGTQYS. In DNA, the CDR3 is TGTGCCAGCAGCTTAAGACTAGGGGGTGACTCGAGCGGGACCCAGTACTCC.

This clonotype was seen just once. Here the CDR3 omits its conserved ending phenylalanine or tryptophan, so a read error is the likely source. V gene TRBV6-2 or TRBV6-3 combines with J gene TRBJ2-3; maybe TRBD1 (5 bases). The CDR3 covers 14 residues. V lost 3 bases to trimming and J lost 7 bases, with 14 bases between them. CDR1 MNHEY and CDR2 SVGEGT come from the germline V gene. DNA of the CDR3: TGTGCCAGCAGTTATGACAGTCTACGGAATACGCAGTATTCT. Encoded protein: CASSYDSLRNTQYS.

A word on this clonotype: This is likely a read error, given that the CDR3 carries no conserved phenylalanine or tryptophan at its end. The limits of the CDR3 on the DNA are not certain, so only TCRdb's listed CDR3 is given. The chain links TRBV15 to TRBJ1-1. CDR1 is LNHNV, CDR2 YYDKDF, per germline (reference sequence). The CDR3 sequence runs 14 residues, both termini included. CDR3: CATSRDHAGTEASC.

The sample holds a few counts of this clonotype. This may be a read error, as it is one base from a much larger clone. CDR3 loop: CACSKGSTSTDTQYF. As DNA, the CDR3 is TGTGCCTGCAGCAAGGGTTCGACTAGCACAGATACGCAGTATTTT. The V gene is TRBV28, the J gene TRBJ2-3; D ambiguous. Per the germline V gene, CDR1 is MDHEN and CDR2 is SYDVKM. The CDR3 has 15 amino acids.

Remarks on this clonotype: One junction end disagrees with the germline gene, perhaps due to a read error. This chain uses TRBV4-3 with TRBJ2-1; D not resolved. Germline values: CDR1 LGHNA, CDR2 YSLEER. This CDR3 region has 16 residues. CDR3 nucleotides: TGCGCCAGCAACCAAGATCGCTACTCAGAATACAGTGAGCAGTTCTTC. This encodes CASNQDRYSEYSEQFF.

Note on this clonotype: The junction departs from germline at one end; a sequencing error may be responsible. This chain's CDR3 is CTSYFVREGDYEQYF. The CDR3 coding sequence is TGTACCAGCTACTTCGTGAGGGAGGGAGACTACGAGCAGTACTTC. The chain carries TRBV7-9 and TRBJ2-7; 7 nucleotides line up with TRBD2. Germline V gene lookup returns CDR1 SEHNR and CDR2 FQNEAQ (reference sequence). This CDR3 is 15 amino acids long.